Included here is one T cell receptor (beta chain) sequence, with context. This sample is drawn from a study of blood T cell dynamics during melanoma immunotherapy. The time point is: week 3, after first cycle of checkpoint inhibitor. Germline V gene lookup returns CDR1 LNHNV and CDR2 YYDKDF (reference sequence). The CDR3 runs 15 residues. Trimming took off 0 bases at V and 6 bases at J, with 15 bases between the two ends. Data came from immunoSEQ multiplex PCR; TCRdb stores just in-frame clones and leaves some out. Here the sample spans approximately 17,000 clones, approximately 90% being singletons. The chain is built from TRBV15 and TRBJ2-7, with a tentative D call TRBD1 (6 bases). Source: blood, taken from a patient treated with checkpoint blockade. The receptor comes from a human donor with melanoma. This CDR3 reads CATSRDQRGSSEQYF. The CDR3 nucleotides read TGTGCCACCAGCAGAGATCAAAGGGGGAGTAGCGAGCAGTACTTC. The variable domain in full, with the rest retrieved from reference TRBV15 and TRBJ2-7, is DAMVIQNPRYQVTQFGKPVTLSCSQTLNHNVMYWYQQKSSQAPKLLFHYYDKDFNNEADTPDNFQSRRPNTSFCFLDIRSPGLGDTAMYLCATSRDQRGSSEQYFGPGTRLTVT.